One sample yielded the 27 T cell receptor beta chains listed below, sequenced in a study of cytomegalovirus exposure and HLA in healthy donors. The PCR had 60 Vbeta and 13 Jbeta primers. Some clones are missing from TCRdb's copy, which holds only in-frame ones; the method was immunoSEQ multiplex PCR. This table has 150,000 to 200,000 clones, about 82% appearing once. Material for sequencing was PBMCs. These receptors originate from a woman between 50 and 59 years old in good health and CMV-seropositive.

The genes are TRBV9 and TRBJ2-7; the match to TRBD1 covers 8 bases. The CDR3 covers 14 residues. J gave up 5 bases and V 4 bases, and 8 bases lay outside the gene matches. The germline gives CDR1 SGDLS, CDR2 YYNGEE. CDR3 sequence reads: CASSTRTGNDEQYF. The CDR3 nucleotides are TGTGCCAGCAGCACGCGGACAGGGAACGACGAGCAGTACTTC.

This chain uses TRBV28 with TRBJ1-2; maybe TRBD1 (5 bases). Trimming left V 2 bases short and J 8 bases short, with 18 bases between. The CDR3 totals 15 residues. In germline, CDR1 is MDHEN, CDR2 SYDVKM. In nucleotides, the CDR3 is TGTGCCAGCAGTTTACCCTCTAGCGGGGCACGGGGCTACACCTTC. Its translation is CASSLPSSGARGYTF.

J is TRBJ1-2 and V is TRBV19, with a weak D call TRBD1 (6 bases). V dropped 4 bases and J dropped 7 bases, with 22 bases sitting between them. The CDR3 totals 16 residues. From germline, CDR1 is LNHDA and CDR2 SQIVND (reference sequence). The CDR3: CASSTFNRESNTGYTF. The CDR3 DNA follows: TGTGCCAGTAGTACCTTTAACAGGGAGTCTAATACTGGCTACACCTTC.

This clone was seen a handful of times. The chain uses TRBV9 and TRBJ2-7; 8 nucleotides match TRBD2. V was pared by 4 bases and J by 9 bases, with 15 bases of the junction left unmatched. The CDR3 contains 15 residues. The germline V gene has CDR1 SGDLS and CDR2 YYNGEE. The chain's CDR3 is CASSPGNGGALGQYF. CDR3 sequence (DNA): TGTGCCAGCAGCCCCGGAAACGGGGGGGCCTTAGGGCAGTACTTC. Filled out from reference TRBV9 and TRBJ2-7, the complete variable domain reads DSGVTQTPKHLITATGQRVTLRCSPRSGDLSVYWYQQSLDQGLQFLIQYYNGEERAKGNILERFSAQQFPDLHSELNLSSLELGDSALYFCASSPGNGGALGQYFGPGTRLTVT.

The chain employs TRBV28 and TRBJ1-3; tentatively, D is TRBD1 (5 bases). Germline CDR1 and CDR2: MDHEN and SYDVKM. V shed 8 bases and J shed 1 base, with 12 bases lying between them. The CDR3 runs 14 residues. CDR3 sequence (DNA): TGTGCCAGCTGGAAAGGGGTATCTGGAAACACCATATATTTT. It codes for CASWKGVSGNTIYF.

The genes are TRBV7-9 and TRBJ1-6; tentatively, D is TRBD1 (5 bases). With 8 bases removed from V and 9 bases from J, the gap between germline ends came to 14 bases. CDR3 length: 13 amino acids. Per germline, CDR1 SEHNR and CDR2 FQNEAQ (reference sequence). DNA for the CDR3: TGTGCCAGCGGTAGGGGCTCAGGTTCACCCCTCCACTTT. This encodes CASGRGSGSPLHF.

The chain couples TRBV9 to TRBJ1-6; D call uncertain. V was cut by 0 bases and J by 10 bases, with 11 bases left in between. The germline V gene has CDR1 SGDLS and CDR2 YYNGEE. The CDR3 is made up of 14 amino acids. CDR3 nucleotides: TGTGCCAGCAGCGTAGGCCTAGATGGCTCACCCCTCCACTTT. Translating gives CASSVGLDGSPLHF.

This rearrangement joins TRBV5-6 to TRBJ2-7, with TRBD1 matching 8 bases. V dropped 3 bases and J dropped 5; count of bases not matched to a gene: 1. CDR1 and CDR2 from the germline V gene are SGHDT and YYEEEE. CDR3 length: 12 residues. The CDR3 nucleotides are TGTGCCAGCAGCTGGACAGGGAACGAGCAGTACTTC. This gives the protein CASSWTGNEQYF.

This clone was seen a handful of times. This chain joins TRBV11-2 and TRBJ1-5, with no clear D. The length of the CDR3 is 16 residues. The V gene's germline CDR1 is SGHAT and CDR2 FQNNGV. Trimming removed 1 base from V and 2 bases from J, with 12 bases in between. The CDR3, as DNA: TGTGCCAGCAGCTTAGGGGGAGGGAGGGGCAATCAGCCCCAGCATTTT. Translated: CASSLGGGRGNQPQHF.

This chain joins TRBV2 and TRBJ1-2, with 10 bases fitting TRBD1. Germline CDR1 and CDR2: SNHLY and FYNNEI. The CDR3 contains 13 residues. With 6 bases clipped from V and 7 bases from J, the junction kept 5 bases outside the gene matches. The CDR3, as DNA: TGTGCCAGCAGCTTGGGACAGGGGAGTGGCTACACCTTC. This encodes CASSLGQGSGYTF.

The CDR3 region is CASSRTGTYNEQFF. The DNA of the CDR3 is TGTGCCAGCAGTCGGACAGGGACTTACAATGAGCAGTTCTTC. The chain combines TRBV7-9 with TRBJ2-1, with 8 bases aligning to TRBD1. CDR1 is SEHNR, CDR2 FQNEAQ, per germline (reference sequence). CDR3 length equals 14 residues. V was pared by 6 bases and J by 4 bases, with 5 bases of the junction left unmatched.

This clone appeared a single time. The gene calls are TRBV27 and TRBJ1-6; D unclear. The V gene's germline CDR1 is MNHEY and CDR2 SMNVEV (reference sequence). CDR3 length equals 16 residues. The ends were cut back, 6 bases at V and 0 bases at J, with 12 bases in the middle. Written as DNA, the CDR3 is TGTGCCAGCAGCCTCTTCAGTCGCTCCTATAATTCACCCCTCCACTTT. It specifies CASSLFSRSYNSPLHF.

CDR3 DNA: TGTGCCAGCAGTTTAGATACGGACTATGGCTACACCTTC. Protein sequence: CASSLDTDYGYTF. The chain joins TRBV28 to TRBJ1-2; no firm D call. The CDR3 contains 13 residues. Germline V gene data show CDR1 as MDHEN and CDR2 as SYDVKM. V gave up 2 bases and J gave up 3 bases, with 7 bases separating them.

A note on this clone: A read error may produce the germline difference seen at one junction end. This chain links TRBV7-9 with TRBJ2-2; D is unresolved. CDR1 is SEHNR and CDR2 is FQNEAQ in the germline V gene (reference sequence). This CDR3 has 17 residues. CDR3 nucleotide sequence: TGTTCCAGCAGCTTAATCTCGGTAGCAACCATCACCGGGGAGCTGTTTTTT. Translation: CSSSLISVATITGELFF.

This chain links TRBV18 with TRBJ2-7, with TRBD2 matching 13 bases. This CDR3 spans 17 amino acids. The germline CDR1 and CDR2 sequences are KGHSH and LQKENI. J gave up 1 base and V 8 bases, and 11 bases lay outside the gene matches. DNA for the CDR3: TGTGCCAGCGTCGGGGGTTCGGGACTAGCGGGGTCCTACGAGCAGTACTTC. Encoded protein: CASVGGSGLAGSYEQYF.

The V gene is TRBV5-1, the J gene TRBJ2-6, with 7 bases that match TRBD1. This CDR3 has 16 residues. Germline V gene data show CDR1 as SGHRS and CDR2 as YFSETQ. With V trimmed by 4 bases and J by 2 bases, 6 bases remained unmatched. The DNA for the CDR3 is TGCGCCAGCAGCCTGGGGGACAGTACTGGGGCCAACGTCCTGACTTTC. Translated: CASSLGDSTGANVLTF.

V and J are TRBV6-5 and TRBJ1-1; D gene unclear. Germline CDR1 is MNHEY and CDR2 is SVGAGI. The CDR3 spans 13 residues. Trimming took 8 bases from V and 2 from J, leaving 12 bases between them. The chain's CDR3 is CASFWAANTEAFF. The CDR3 DNA reads TGTGCCAGCTTTTGGGCCGCCAACACTGAAGCTTTCTTT.

This clone was found once. The V gene is TRBV2, the J gene TRBJ2-7, with 7 bases fitting TRBD2. V shed 0 bases, J shed 2 bases, and the junction held 4 bases outside the gene matches. This CDR3 spans 15 amino acids. CDR1 and CDR2 from the germline V gene are SNHLY and FYNNEI. The CDR3: CASSEAGGSAYEQYF. The CDR3 nucleotides are TGTGCCAGCAGTGAAGCGGGCGGGAGCGCCTACGAGCAGTACTTC.

The J gene is TRBJ1-6, the V gene TRBV30; no definite D call. Deletions cut 0 bases from V and 1 base from J, with 10 bases between. CDR1 is GTSNPN, CDR2 SVGIG, per germline (reference sequence). This CDR3 comprises 16 residues. For the CDR3, the DNA is TGTGCCTGGAGTGTAGGCGGGTTATCCTATAATTCACCCCTCCACTTT. This gives the protein CAWSVGGLSYNSPLHF.

This chain links TRBV5-1 with TRBJ2-3, with 10 bases that match TRBD1. The length of the CDR3 is 15 residues. The junction had 5 bases not matched to a gene; V was cut back by 4 bases and J by 3 bases. Germline CDR1 is SGHRS and CDR2 is YFSETQ. CDR3 nucleotide sequence: TGCGCCAGCAGCGAACCGGGACAGGGGACAGATACGCAGTATTTT. Its translation: CASSEPGQGTDTQYF.

In its sample, this clone was seen a few times. The V call is TRBV20-1, the J call TRBJ2-1, with D uncertain. CDR3 length: 11 amino acids. Looked up from germline, CDR1 is DFQATT and CDR2 is SNEGSKA (reference sequence). The V and J ends lost 3 bases and 8 bases respectively, with 8 bases between them. The CDR3 protein is CSASLSYEQFF. The CDR3 nucleotides are TGCAGTGCTAGCCTTTCCTATGAGCAGTTCTTC.

The chain has TRBV7-2 and TRBJ1-3; tentative D call: TRBD1 (6 bases). Trimming cost V 7 bases and J 0 bases, with 22 bases left between them. Per germline, CDR1 SGHTA and CDR2 FQGNSA. This CDR3 spans 18 amino acids. The CDR3: CASTRQARPLVSGNTIYF. The CDR3 DNA reads TGTGCCAGCACCAGACAGGCCCGACCTCTAGTCTCTGGAAACACCATATATTTT.

The chain couples TRBV7-3 to TRBJ2-1; the D is unclear. With 5 bases removed from V and 6 bases from J, the gap between germline ends came to 11 bases. Germline V CDR1 and CDR2: SGHTA, FQGTGA. This CDR3 is built from 13 residues. As DNA, the CDR3 is TGTGCCAGCAGCCCAAATACAGTCAATGAGCAGTTCTTC. Its translation: CASSPNTVNEQFF.

The V gene is TRBV7-9, the J gene TRBJ2-5; a weak D match, TRBD1 (7 bases). Germline-derived CDR1 and CDR2 are SEHNR and FQNEAQ (reference sequence). This CDR3 has 12 residues. Trimming stripped 5 bases from V and 4 bases from J, with 8 bases between. This CDR3 is CASSQGGETQYF. CDR3 DNA: TGTGCCAGCAGCCAGGGGGGAGAGACCCAGTACTTC.

The gene calls are TRBV10-3 and TRBJ1-2, with TRBD1 matching over 10 bases. The CDR3 is 14 residues long. Looked up from germline, CDR1 is ENHRY and CDR2 is SYGVKD. With V trimmed by 7 bases and J by 4 bases, 6 bases remained unmatched. CDR3 sequence reads: CAITGTGAGYGYTF. The CDR3 DNA follows: TGTGCCATCACCGGGACAGGGGCAGGCTATGGCTACACCTTC.

The rearrangement links TRBV7-8 to TRBJ1-2; TRBD1 is a possible D gene (6 bases). The CDR3 covers 16 residues. Per germline, CDR1 SGHVS and CDR2 FQNEAQ. Trimming took 1 base from V and 0 from J, leaving 12 bases between them. The CDR3 spells CASSLGADSSNYGYTF. The CDR3 region has the DNA TGTGCCAGCAGCTTAGGCGCGGACAGCTCTAACTATGGCTACACCTTC. Variable domain in full (rest from reference TRBV7-8 and TRBJ1-2): GAGVSQSPRYKVAKRGQDVALRCDPISGHVSLFWYQQALGQGPEFLTYFQNEAQLDKSGLPSDRFFAERPEGSVSTLKIQRTQQEDSAVYLCASSLGADSSNYGYTFGSGTRLTVV.

V gene TRBV28 combines with J gene TRBJ1-3; a weak D match, TRBD1 (6 bases). The CDR3 has 16 residues. V lost 4 bases to trimming and J lost 4 bases, with 17 bases between them. Germline CDR1 is MDHEN and CDR2 is SYDVKM. The CDR3 coding sequence is TGTGCCAGCAGTTCCCCTCAATCAGGGGACGGAAACACCATATATTTT. It translates to CASSSPQSGDGNTIYF.